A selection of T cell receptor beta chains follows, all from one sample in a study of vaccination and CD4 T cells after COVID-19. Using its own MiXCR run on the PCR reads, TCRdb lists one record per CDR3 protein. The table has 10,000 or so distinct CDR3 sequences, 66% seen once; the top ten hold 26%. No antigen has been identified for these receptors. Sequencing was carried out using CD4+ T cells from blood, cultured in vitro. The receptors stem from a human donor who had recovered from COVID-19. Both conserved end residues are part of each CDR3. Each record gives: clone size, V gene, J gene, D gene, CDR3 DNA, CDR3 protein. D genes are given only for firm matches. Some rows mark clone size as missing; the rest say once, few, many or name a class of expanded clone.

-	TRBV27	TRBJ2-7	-	TGTGCCAGCAGTTTCATAATGGGGTGGGGTCCCTACGAGCAGTACTTC	CASSFIMGWGPYEQYF
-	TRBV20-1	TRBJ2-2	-	TGCAGTGCTAGAGAGCCGGTGAACACCGGGGAGCTGTTTTTT	CSAREPVNTGELFF
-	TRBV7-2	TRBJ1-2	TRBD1	TGTGCCAGCAGCCGGAAGGGACAGGGGGCGCTTGGCTACACCTTC	CASSRKGQGALGYTF
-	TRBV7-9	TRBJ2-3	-	TGTGCCAGCAGCTTAATTTCTAACTCTCTCACAGATACGCAGTATTTT	CASSLISNSLTDTQYF
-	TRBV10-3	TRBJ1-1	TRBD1	TGTGCCATCAGCTTTTTAGACAGGGGGAACACTGAAGCTTTCTTT	CAISFLDRGNTEAFF
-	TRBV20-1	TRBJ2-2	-	TGCAGTGCTAGATCAGGGTCGTCCACCGGGGAGCTGTTTTTT	CSARSGSSTGELFF
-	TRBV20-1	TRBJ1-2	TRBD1	TGCAGTGCTAGCCCGACAGGGGGCAACTATGGCTACACCTTC	CSASPTGGNYGYTF
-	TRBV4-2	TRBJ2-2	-	TGTGCCAGCAGCCCTTACATTGGAAACACCGGGGAGCTGTTTTTT	CASSPYIGNTGELFF
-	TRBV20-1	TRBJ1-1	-	TGCAGTGCTAGCTTCCAGATCAACACTGAAGCTTTCTTT	CSASFQINTEAFF
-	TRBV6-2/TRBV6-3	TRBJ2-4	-	TGTGCCAGCAGGTCACCGGGTGGAGCCAAAAACATTCAGTACTTC	CASRSPGGAKNIQYF
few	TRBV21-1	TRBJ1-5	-	TGTGCCAGCAGCCCACCGACAGGGGGCAAGGGTCAGCCCCAGCATTTT	CASSPPTGGKGQPQHF
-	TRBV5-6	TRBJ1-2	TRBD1	TGTGCCAGCAGCTTGGGACAGGGAAACTATCTACGGGGCTACACCTTC	CASSLGQGNYLRGYTF
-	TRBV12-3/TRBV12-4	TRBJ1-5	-	TGTGCCAGCAGTCGGCAGGGTTTTCAGCCCCAGCATTTT	CASSRQGFQPQHF
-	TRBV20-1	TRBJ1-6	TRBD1	TGCAGTGCTAGAGTAACAACGACAGGGGACTCACCCCTCCACTTT	CSARVTTTGDSPLHF
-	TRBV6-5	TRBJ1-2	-	TGTGCCAGCAGTTACTCGTCCGGACTCCAGGGCTATGGCTACACCTTC	CASSYSSGLQGYGYTF
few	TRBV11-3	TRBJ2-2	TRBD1	TGTGCCAGCAGCTTAGATGGATATTTTGGACAGGGGAACACCGGGGAGCTGTTTTTT	CASSLDGYFGQGNTGELFF
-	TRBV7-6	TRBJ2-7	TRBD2	TGTGCCAGCAGCCGACCTCCTAGCGGGGGGGCTCTCTACGAGCAGTACTTC	CASSRPPSGGALYEQYF
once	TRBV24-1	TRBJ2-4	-	TGTGCCACCAGTGACGGGGCCAAAAACATTCAGTACTTC	CATSDGAKNIQYF
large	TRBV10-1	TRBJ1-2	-	TGCGCCAGCAGTGCCGGGACAAGCTATGGCTACACCTTC	CASSAGTSYGYTF
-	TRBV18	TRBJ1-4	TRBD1	TGTGCCAGCTCACCGGCCACCAGGGGGAGTGAAAAACTGTTTTTT	CASSPATRGSEKLFF
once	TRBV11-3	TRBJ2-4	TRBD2	TGTGCCAGCAGCCCCGGGGGGGCCAAAAACATTCAGTACTTC	CASSPGGAKNIQYF
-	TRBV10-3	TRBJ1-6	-	TGTGCCATCAGAGACGCGACAGGACCAAATTCACCCCTCCACTTT	CAIRDATGPNSPLHF
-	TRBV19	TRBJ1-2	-	TGTGCCAGTAGAAGGGGGGTCAACTATGGCTACACCTTC	CASRRGVNYGYTF
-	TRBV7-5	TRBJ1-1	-	-	CISVSEPSGYYTEAFF
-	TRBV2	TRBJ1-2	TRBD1	TGTGCCAGCAGGGGACCCCTCAGGGGGAGGGACTATGGCTACACCTTC	CASRGPLRGRDYGYTF
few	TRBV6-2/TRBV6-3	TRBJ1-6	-	TGTGCCAGCAGGGCAGTCCTGAATTCACCCCTCCACTTT	CASRAVLNSPLHF
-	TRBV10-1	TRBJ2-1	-	TGCGCCAGCACCGAACGTCGGGGCGAGAAGCAGTTCTTC	CASTERRGEKQFF
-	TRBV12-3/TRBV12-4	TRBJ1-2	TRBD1	TGTGCCAGCAGTCCGACACAGGGGGTCGGGTCTCACACCTTC	CASSPTQGVGSHTF
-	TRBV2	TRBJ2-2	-	TGTGCCAGCAGTCGTACACGGAACACCGGGGAGCTGTTTTTT	CASSRTRNTGELFF
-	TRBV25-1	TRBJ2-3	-	TGTGCCAGCATCGGGAGTACTAGCAGGGATACGCAGTATTTT	CASIGSTSRDTQYF
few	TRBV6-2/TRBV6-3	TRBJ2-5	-	TGTGCCAGCAGACCGCAGGGCAGAAGTGAGGAGACCCAGTACTTC	CASRPQGRSEETQYF
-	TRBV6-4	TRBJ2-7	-	TGTGCCAGCAGTGACGGGACTGCCCTTTTGCACGAGCAGTACTTC	CASSDGTALLHEQYF
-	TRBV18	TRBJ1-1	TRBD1	TGTGCCAGCTCAGGACAGGGAAAGGTGAACACTGAAGCTTTCTTT	CASSGQGKVNTEAFF
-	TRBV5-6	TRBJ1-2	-	TGTGCCAGCAGCTTGGGCCGTGAGGGATATGGCTACACCTTC	CASSLGREGYGYTF
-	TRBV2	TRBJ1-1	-	TGTGCCAGCAGTCGACGGACATATGGAGACACTGAAGCTTTCTTT	CASSRRTYGDTEAFF
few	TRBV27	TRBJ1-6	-	TGTGCCAGCAGTTCGCTAAGGACAGACTATAATTCACCCCTCCACTTT	CASSSLRTDYNSPLHF
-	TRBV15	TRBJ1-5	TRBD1	TGTGCCACCAGCAGATCGACTGGAGGGGGCCGGCAGCCCCAGCATTTT	CATSRSTGGGRQPQHF
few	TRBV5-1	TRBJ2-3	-	TGCGCCAGCAAGGCCGCTAGCACAGATACGCAGTATTTT	CASKAASTDTQYF
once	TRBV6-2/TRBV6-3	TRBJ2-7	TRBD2	TGTGCCAGCAGTCCCGGGACTAGCGTCGACGAGCAGTACTTC	CASSPGTSVDEQYF